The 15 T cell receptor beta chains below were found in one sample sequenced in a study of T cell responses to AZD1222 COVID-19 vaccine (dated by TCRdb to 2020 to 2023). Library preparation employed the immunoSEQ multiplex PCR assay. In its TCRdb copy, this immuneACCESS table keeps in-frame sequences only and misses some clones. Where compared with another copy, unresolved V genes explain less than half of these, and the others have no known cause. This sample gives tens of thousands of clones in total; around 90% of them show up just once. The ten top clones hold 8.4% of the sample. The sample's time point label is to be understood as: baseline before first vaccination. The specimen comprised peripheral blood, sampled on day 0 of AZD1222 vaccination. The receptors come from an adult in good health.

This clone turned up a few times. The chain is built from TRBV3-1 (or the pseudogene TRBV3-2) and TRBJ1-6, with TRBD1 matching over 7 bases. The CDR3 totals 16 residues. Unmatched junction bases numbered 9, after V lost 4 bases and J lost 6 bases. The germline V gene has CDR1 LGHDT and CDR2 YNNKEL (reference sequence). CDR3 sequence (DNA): TGTGCCAGCAGCCGCCCGCAGGGGGTCGGTAATTCACCCCTCCACTTT. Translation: CASSRPQGVGNSPLHF.

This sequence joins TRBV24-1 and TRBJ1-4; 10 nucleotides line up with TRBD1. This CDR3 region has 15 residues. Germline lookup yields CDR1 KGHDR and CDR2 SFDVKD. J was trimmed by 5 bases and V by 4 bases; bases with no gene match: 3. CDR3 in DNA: TGTGCCACCAGTGACCCGGGACAGGGGAATGAAAAACTGTTTTTT. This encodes CATSDPGQGNEKLFF.

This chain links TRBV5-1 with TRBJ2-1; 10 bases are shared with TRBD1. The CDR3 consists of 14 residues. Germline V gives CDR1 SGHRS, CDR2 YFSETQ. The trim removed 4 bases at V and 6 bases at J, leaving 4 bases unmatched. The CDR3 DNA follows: TGCGCCAGCAGCGCGGGACAGGGGATCAATGAGCAGTTCTTC. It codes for CASSAGQGINEQFF.

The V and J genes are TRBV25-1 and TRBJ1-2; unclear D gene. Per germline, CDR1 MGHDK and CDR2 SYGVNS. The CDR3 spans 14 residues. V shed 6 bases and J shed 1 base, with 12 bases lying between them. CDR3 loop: CASRSDLNNYGYTF. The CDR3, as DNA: TGTGCCAGCAGATCGGACTTAAATAACTATGGCTACACCTTC.

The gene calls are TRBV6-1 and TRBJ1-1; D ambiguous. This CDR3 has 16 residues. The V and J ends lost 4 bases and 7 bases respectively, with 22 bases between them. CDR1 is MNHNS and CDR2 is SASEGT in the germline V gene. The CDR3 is CASSVTVWAGSSEAFF. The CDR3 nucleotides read TGTGCCAGCAGTGTAACGGTATGGGCGGGTTCGAGTGAAGCTTTCTTT.

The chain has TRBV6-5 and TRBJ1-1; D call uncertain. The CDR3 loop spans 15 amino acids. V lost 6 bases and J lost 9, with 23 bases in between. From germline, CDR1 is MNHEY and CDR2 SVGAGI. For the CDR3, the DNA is TGTGCCAGCAGGCAAGGGCAAGGGTGGGGATCCAAAGCTTTCTTT. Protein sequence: CASRQGQGWGSKAFF.

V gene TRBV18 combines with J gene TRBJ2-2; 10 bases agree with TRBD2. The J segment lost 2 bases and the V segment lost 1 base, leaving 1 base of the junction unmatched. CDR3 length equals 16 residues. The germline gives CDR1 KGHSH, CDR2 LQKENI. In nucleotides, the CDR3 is TGTGCCAGCTCACCACGGACTAGCGGAAACACCGGGGAGCTGTTTTTT. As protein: CASSPRTSGNTGELFF.

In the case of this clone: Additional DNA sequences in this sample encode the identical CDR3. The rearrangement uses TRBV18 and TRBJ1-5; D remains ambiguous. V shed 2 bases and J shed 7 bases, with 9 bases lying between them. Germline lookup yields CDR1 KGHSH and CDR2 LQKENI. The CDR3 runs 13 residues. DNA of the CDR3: TGTGCCAGCTCACCAGGGGAGGAGCAGCCCCAGCATTTT. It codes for CASSPGEEQPQHF.

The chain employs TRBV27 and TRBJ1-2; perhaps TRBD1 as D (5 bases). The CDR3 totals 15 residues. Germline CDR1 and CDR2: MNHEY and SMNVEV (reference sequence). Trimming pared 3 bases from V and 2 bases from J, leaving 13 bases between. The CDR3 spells CASSFFGGLNYGYTF. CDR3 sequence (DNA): TGTGCCAGCAGTTTTTTCGGGGGTTTGAACTATGGCTACACCTTC.

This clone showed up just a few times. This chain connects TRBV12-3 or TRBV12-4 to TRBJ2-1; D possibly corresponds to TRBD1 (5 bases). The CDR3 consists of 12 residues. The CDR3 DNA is TGTGCGATCCGGCCAGGGATCCATGAGCAGTTCTTC. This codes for CAIRPGIHEQFF.

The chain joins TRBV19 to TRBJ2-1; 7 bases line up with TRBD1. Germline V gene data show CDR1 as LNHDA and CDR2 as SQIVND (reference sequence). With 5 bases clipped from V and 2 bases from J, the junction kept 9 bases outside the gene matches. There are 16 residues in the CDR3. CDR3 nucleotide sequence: TGTGCCAGTAGTCCCCAGGGGGTACTAGCCTACAATGAGCAGTTCTTC. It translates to CASSPQGVLAYNEQFF. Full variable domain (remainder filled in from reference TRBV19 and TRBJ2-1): DGGITQSPKYLFRKEGQNVTLSCEQNLNHDAMYWYRQDPGQGLRLIYYSQIVNDFQKGDIAEGYSVSREKKESFPLTVTSAQKNPTAFYLCASSPQGVLAYNEQFFGPGTRLTVL.

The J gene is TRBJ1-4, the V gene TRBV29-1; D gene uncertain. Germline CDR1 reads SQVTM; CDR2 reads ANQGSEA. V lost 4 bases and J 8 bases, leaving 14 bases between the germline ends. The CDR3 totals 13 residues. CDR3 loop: CSVATDRGEKLFF. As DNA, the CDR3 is TGCAGCGTTGCGACCGATCGGGGAGAAAAACTGTTTTTT. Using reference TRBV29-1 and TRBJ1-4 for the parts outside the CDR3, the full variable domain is SAVISQKPSRDICQRGTSLTIQCQVDSQVTMMFWYRQQPGQSLTLIATANQGSEATYESGFVIDKFPISRPNLTFSTLTVSNMSPEDSSIYLCSVATDRGEKLFFGSGTQLSVL.

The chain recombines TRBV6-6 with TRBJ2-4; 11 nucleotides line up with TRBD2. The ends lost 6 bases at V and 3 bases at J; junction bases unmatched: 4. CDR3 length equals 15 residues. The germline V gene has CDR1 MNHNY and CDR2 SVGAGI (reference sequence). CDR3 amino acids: CASRLAGDYKNIQYF. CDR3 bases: TGTGCCAGCAGACTAGCGGGGGACTACAAAAACATTCAGTACTTC.

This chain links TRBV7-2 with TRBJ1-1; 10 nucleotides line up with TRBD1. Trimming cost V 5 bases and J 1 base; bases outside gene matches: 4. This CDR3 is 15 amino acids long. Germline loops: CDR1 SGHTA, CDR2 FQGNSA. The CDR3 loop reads CASSTRDRGNTEAFF. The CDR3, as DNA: TGTGCCAGCAGCACCAGGGACAGGGGGAACACTGAAGCTTTCTTT.

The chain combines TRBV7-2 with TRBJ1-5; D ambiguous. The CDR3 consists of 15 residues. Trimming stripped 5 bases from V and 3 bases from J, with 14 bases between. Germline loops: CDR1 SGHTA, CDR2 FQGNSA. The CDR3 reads CASSTGGRTNQPQHF. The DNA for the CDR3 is TGTGCCAGCAGCACCGGCGGTCGTACCAATCAGCCCCAGCATTTT.